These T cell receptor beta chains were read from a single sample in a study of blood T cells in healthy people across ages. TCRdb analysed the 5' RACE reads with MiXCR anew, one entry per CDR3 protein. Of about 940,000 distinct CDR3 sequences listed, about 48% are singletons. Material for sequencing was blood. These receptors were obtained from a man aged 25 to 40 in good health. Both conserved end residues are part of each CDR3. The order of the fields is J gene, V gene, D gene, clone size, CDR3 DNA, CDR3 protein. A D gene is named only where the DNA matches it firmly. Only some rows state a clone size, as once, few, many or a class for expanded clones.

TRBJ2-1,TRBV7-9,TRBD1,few,TGTGCCAGCAGCCTCGGAGACAGGGGGCCTCATGAGCAGTTCTTC,CASSLGDRGPHEQFF
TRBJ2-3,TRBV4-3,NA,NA,TGCGCCAGCAGCCAGGTACTAGGGGATACGCAGTATTTT,CASSQVLGDTQYF
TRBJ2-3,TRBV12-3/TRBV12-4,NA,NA,TGTGCCAGCAGTCCGAGTGACGTGCGCACAGATACGCAGTATTTT,CASSPSDVRTDTQYF
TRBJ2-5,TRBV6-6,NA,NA,TGTGCCAGCAGTTACAGGGACGAGACCCAGTACTTC,CASSYRDETQYF
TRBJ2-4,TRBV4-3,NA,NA,TGCGCCAGCAGCCAAGATACTAGCAGAAACATTCAGTACTTC,CASSQDTSRNIQYF
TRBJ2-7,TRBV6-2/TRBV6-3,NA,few,TGTGCCAGCAGTTACGCGGCAGGGGCCTACGAGCAGTACTTC,CASSYAAGAYEQYF
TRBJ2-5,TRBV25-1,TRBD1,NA,TGTGCCAGCATGGGGACAGGGGGAGAAAAAGAGACCCGGTACTTC,CASMGTGGEKETRYF
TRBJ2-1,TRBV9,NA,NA,TGTGCCAGCAGCGTAGTTCCCAGCTACAATGAGCAGTTCTTC,CASSVVPSYNEQFF
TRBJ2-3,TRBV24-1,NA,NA,TGTGCCACCAGTGATGTTACAGGGCCCACAGATACGCAGTATTTT,CATSDVTGPTDTQYF
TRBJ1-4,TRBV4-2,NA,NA,TGTGCCAGCAGCCAAGATCATTTGGGTTCCAATAATGAAAAACTGTTTTTT,CASSQDHLGSNNEKLFF
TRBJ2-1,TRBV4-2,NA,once,TGTGCCAGCAGCTCTTCGCGGGACAATGAGCAGTTCTTC,CASSSSRDNEQFF
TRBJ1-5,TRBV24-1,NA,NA,TGTGCCACCAGTGATGGCGCTTTCAGGGTAGGGAGCAATCAGCCCCAGCATTTT,CATSDGAFRVGSNQPQHF
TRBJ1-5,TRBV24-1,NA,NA,TGTGCCACCAGTGGGACAGCTAAAAATCAGCCCCAGCATTTT,CATSGTAKNQPQHF
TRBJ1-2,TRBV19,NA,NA,TGTGCCAGTAGCCCTCCACAGGGCGCGGGGGATGGCTACACCTTC,CASSPPQGAGDGYTF
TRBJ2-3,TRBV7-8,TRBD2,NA,TGTGCCAGCAGCCCCACAGGACTAGCCCATAGGGCAGATACGCAGTATTTT,CASSPTGLAHRADTQYF
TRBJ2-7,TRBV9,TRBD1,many,TGTGCCAGCAGCGTTGACAGGGGCCCCTACGAGCAGTACTTC,CASSVDRGPYEQYF
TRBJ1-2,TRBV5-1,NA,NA,TGCGCCAGCAGCAGGGAGGACGGTGATAACTACACCTTC,CASSREDGDNYTF
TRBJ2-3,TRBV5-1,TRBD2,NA,TGCGCCAGCAGCTTGGAGGCTAGCGGGGGATACACAGATACGCAGTATTTT,CASSLEASGGYTDTQYF
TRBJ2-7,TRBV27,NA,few,TGTGCCAGCAGCCCCGGGGGCTGGTACGAGCAGTACTTC,CASSPGGWYEQYF
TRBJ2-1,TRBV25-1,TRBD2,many,TGTGCCAGCAGCAGTAGCGGGGGCAGGTACAATGAGCAGTTCTTC,CASSSSGGRYNEQFF
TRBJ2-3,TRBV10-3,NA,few,TGTGCCATCAGCCCCCCGGGAACAGATACGCAGTATTTT,CAISPPGTDTQYF
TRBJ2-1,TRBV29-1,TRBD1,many,TGCAGCGTTCGACAGGGACCCAACAATGAGCAGTTCTTC,CSVRQGPNNEQFF
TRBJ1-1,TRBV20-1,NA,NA,TGCAGTGCTAGACCCTCGGGGCCTCTGAACACTGAAGCTTTCTTT,CSARPSGPLNTEAFF
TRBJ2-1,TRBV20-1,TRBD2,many,TGCAGTGCTAGTTCGGGACTAGCGGGATGGTTGTTCTTC,CSASSGLAGWLFF
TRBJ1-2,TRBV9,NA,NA,TGTGCCAGCAGCGTAGAACAGGGAAGATATGGCTACACCTTC,CASSVEQGRYGYTF
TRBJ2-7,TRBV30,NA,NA,TGTGCCTGGAGCCTAGGGTTCAACGAGCAGTACTTC,CAWSLGFNEQYF
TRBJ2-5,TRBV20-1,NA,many,TGCAGTGCTAGAGAGTCCCACGGGGACATGGAGACCCAGTACTTC,CSARESHGDMETQYF
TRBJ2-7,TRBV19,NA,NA,TGTGCCAGTAGTACGGCCGGCGGGCGTCCCTACGAGCAGTACTTC,CASSTAGGRPYEQYF
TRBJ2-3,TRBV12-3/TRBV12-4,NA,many,TGTGCCAGCAGATACACAGATACGCAGTATTTT,CASRYTDTQYF
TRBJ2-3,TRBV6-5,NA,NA,TGTGCCAGCAGCCCCGACCGACTAGTCTTGTATTTT,CASSPDRLVLYF
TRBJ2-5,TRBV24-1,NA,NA,TGTGCCACCAGTGAAGGAGGAGGGACCCAGGTAGAGACCCAGTACTTC,CATSEGGGTQVETQYF
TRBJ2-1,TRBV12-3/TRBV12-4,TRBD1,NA,TGTGCCAGCCGTCTAAGACAGGGTGGGGACAATGAGCAGTTCTTC,CASRLRQGGDNEQFF
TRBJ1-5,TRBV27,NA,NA,TGTGCCAGCAGTGTGGGGGAATCGGTCAATCAGCCCCAGCATTTT,CASSVGESVNQPQHF
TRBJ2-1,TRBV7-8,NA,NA,TGTGCCAGCAGCTTATCAAACGCCCGGCAGTTCTTC,CASSLSNARQFF
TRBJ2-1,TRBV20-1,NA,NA,TGCAGTGCCTGGGGGACCGTCGACATGGCCTACGAGCAGTTCTTC,CSAWGTVDMAYEQFF
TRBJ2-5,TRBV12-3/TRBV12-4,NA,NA,TGTGCCAGCACCATCACGGGGGGCACGTACAATGAGCAGTACTTC,CASTITGGTYNEQYF
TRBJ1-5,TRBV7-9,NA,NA,TGTGCCAGCAGCCCCCAGGAGCTCAATCAGCCCCAGCATTTT,CASSPQELNQPQHF
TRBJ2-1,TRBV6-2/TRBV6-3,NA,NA,TGTGCCAGCAGTGACTCGCCTACCAATGAGCAGTTCTTC,CASSDSPTNEQFF
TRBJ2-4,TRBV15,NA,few,TGTGCCACCAGCAGAGACTTAGGGCTAGCCAAAAACATTCAGTACTTC,CATSRDLGLAKNIQYF
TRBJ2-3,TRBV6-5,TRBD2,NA,TGTGCCAGCAGCTACTCAGGGACTAGCGGGGGACATACGCAGTATTTT,CASSYSGTSGGHTQYF
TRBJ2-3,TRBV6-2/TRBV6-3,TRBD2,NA,TGTGCCAGCAGTTACTCGACGACACGACTAGCGGGGGGGAGCGTCGCAGATACGCAGTATTTT,CASSYSTTRLAGGSVADTQYF
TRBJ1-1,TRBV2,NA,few,TGTGCCAGCAGTGTCGCGGGCCTAAACACTGAAGCTTTCTTT,CASSVAGLNTEAFF
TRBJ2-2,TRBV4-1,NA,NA,TGCGCCAGCAGCCAAGATGACTCCCCGGAGCTGTTTTTT,CASSQDDSPELFF
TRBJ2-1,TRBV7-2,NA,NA,TGTGCCAGCAGCCCCCACCGTAGGGTATACAATGAGCAGTTCTTC,CASSPHRRVYNEQFF
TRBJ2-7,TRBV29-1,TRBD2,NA,TGCAGCGTTGCTCTACGGGGGGGAATTTACGAGCAGTACTTC,CSVALRGGIYEQYF
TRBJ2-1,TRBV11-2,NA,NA,TGTGCCAGCAGCTTGACGAGGGGGACACAGGACAATGAGCAGTTCTTC,CASSLTRGTQDNEQFF
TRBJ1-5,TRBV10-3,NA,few,TGTGCCATCAGTGAGTATGCGGACAGTAATAATCAGCCCCAGCATTTT,CAISEYADSNNQPQHF
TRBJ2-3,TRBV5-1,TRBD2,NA,TGCGCCAGCACAAGCGGGGGGGCTGTTGGTGCGCAGTATTTT,CASTSGGAVGAQYF
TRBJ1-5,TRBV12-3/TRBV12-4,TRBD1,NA,TGTGCCAGCAGTTCTGCCCACCGGGACAGGGTCCGTCCCCAGCATTTT,CASSSAHRDRVRPQHF